The clone carrying this TCR beta chain was seen a single time. The source of the sample is a study of blood T cell repertoires in COVID-19. Turning to the study itself: Material from acute and convalescent COVID-19 was sourced from the United States, Italy and Spain. PBMCs, B-cell-depleted T cells, or T cells were the source of the cDNA or gDNA that made up the material.

The protocol was immunoSEQ multiplex PCR, while the TCRdb copy is restricted to in-frame clones and leaves out a portion. The sample has about 42,000 clones, more than 75% seen once. The germline gives CDR1 SEHNR, CDR2 FQNEAQ (reference sequence). The germline V and J ends were trimmed by 8 bases and 0 bases, with 11 bases remaining between them. CDR3 length equals 14 residues. Sequencing used peripheral blood. The clonotype originates from a man aged 80 or over with acute or convalescent COVID-19. The V gene is TRBV7-9, the J gene TRBJ1-3, with D possibly TRBD1 on 5 matching bases. This CDR3 reads CASLDSNSGNTIYF. The CDR3, as DNA: TGTGCCAGCCTCGACAGTAACTCTGGAAACACCATATATTTT.